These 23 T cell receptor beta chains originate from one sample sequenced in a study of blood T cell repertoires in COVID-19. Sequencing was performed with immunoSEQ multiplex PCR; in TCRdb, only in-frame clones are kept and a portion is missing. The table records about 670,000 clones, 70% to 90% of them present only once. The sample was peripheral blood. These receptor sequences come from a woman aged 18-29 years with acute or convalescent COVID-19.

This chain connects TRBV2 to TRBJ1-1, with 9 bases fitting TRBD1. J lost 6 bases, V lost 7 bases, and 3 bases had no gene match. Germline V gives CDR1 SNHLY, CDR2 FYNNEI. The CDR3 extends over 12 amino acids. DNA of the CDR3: TGTGCCAGCAACGGACAGGGGTCTGAAGCTTTCTTT. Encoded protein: CASNGQGSEAFF.

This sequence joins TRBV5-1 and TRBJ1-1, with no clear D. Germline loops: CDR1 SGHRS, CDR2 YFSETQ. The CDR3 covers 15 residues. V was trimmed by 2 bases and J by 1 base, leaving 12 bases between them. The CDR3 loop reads CASSLRSQENTEAFF. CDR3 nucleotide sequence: TGCGCCAGCAGCTTAAGGTCTCAGGAGAACACTGAAGCTTTCTTT.

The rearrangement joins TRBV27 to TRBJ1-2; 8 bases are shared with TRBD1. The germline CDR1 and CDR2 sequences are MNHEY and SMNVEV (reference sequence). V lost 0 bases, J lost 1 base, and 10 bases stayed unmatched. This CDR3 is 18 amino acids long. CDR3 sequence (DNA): TGTGCCAGCAGTTTATCTCACAGGGGGAGGACCTTTAACTATGGCTACACCTTC. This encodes CASSLSHRGRTFNYGYTF.

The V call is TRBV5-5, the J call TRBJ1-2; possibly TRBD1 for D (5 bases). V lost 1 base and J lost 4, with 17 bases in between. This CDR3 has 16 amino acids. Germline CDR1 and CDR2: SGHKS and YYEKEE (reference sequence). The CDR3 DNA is TGTGCCAGCAGCTTGAAAGGGGATCAGGGAACCTATGGCTACACCTTC. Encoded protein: CASSLKGDQGTYGYTF.

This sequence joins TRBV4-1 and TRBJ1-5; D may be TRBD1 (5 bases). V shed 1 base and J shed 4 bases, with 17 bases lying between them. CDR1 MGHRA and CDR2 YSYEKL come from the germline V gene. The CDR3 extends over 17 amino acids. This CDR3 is CASSQAYTRQLNQPQHF. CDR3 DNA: TGCGCCAGCAGCCAAGCCTATACCCGACAGCTTAATCAGCCCCAGCATTTT.

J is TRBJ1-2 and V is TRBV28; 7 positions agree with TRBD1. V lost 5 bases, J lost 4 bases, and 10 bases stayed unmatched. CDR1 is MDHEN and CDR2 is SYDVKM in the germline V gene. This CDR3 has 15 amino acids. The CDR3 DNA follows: TGTGCCAGCAGTCTTTCCGGGACAGATTCCTATGGCTACACCTTC. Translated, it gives CASSLSGTDSYGYTF.

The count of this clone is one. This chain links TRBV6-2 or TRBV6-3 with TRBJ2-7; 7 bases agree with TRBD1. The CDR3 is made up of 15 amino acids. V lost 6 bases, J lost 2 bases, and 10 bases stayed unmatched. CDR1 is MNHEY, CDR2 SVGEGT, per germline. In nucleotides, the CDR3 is TGTGCCAGCAGCTGGGACAGCCCTACACCCTACGAGCAGTACTTC. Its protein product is CASSWDSPTPYEQYF.

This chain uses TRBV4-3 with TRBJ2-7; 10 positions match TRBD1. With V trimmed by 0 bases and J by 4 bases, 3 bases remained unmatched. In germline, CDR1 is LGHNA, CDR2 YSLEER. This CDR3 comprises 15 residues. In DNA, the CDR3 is TGCGCCAGCAGCCAAGATTGGACAGGGGGGTACGAGCAGTACTTC. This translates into CASSQDWTGGYEQYF.

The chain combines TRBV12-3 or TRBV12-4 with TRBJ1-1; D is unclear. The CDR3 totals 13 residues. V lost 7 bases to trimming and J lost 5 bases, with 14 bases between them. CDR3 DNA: TGTGCCAGCACGCCTGATCGGAGAACTGAAGCTTTCTTT. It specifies CASTPDRRTEAFF.

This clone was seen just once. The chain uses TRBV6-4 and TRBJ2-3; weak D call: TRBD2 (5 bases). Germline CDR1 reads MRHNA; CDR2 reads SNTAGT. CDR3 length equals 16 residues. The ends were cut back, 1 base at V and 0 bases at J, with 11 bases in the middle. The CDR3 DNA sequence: TGTGCCAGCAGTGACTTGGCGGAGGCTAGCACAGATACGCAGTATTTT. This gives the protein CASSDLAEASTDTQYF.

The CDR3 spells CATSRDLRTVLISNYGYTF. The DNA of the CDR3 is TGTGCCACCAGCAGAGATCTTAGGACAGTACTCATCTCTAACTATGGCTACACCTTC. The chain has TRBV15 and TRBJ1-2; weak D call: TRBD1 (6 bases). Germline CDR1 reads LNHNV; CDR2 reads YYDKDF (reference sequence). Trimming removed 0 bases at V and 0 bases at J, with 20 bases between. CDR3 size: 19 residues.

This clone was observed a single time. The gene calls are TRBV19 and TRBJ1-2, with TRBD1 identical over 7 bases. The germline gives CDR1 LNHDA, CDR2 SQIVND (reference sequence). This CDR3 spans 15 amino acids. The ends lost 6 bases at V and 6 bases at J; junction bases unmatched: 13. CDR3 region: CASSWLTGRADGYTF. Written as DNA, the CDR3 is TGTGCCAGTAGCTGGCTGACAGGGAGAGCCGATGGCTACACCTTC.

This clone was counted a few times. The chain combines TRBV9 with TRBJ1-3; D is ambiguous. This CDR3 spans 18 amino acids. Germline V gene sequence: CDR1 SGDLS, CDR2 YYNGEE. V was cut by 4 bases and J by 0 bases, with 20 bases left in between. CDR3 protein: CASSPREGLRPSGNTIYF. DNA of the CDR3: TGTGCCAGCAGCCCCCGGGAGGGCCTCCGTCCCTCTGGAAACACCATATATTTT.

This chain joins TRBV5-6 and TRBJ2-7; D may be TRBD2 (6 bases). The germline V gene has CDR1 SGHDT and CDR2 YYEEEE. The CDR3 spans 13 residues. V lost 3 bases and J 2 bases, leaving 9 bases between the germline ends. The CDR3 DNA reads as TGTGCCAGCAGCTGGTCGGGGGCCTACGAGCAGTACTTC. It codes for CASSWSGAYEQYF.

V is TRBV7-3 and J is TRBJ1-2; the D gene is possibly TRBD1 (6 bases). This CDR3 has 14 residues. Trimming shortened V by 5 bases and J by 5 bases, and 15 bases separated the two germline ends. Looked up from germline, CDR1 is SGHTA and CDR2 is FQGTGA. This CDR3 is CASSPARGLYGYTF. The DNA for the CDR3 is TGTGCCAGCAGCCCAGCCAGGGGCCTATATGGCTACACCTTC.

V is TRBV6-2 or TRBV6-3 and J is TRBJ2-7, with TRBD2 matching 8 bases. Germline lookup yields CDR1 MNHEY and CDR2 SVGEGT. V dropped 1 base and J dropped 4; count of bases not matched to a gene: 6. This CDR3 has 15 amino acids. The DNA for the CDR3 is TGTGCCAGCAGTTACTTCGGGGGGGGCCCGTACGAGCAGTACTTC. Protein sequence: CASSYFGGGPYEQYF.

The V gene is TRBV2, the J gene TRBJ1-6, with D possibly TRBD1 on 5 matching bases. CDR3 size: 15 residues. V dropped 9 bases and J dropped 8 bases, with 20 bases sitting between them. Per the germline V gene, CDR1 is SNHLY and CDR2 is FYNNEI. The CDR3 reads CARGRQEFLDSPLHF. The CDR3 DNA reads TGTGCCAGGGGGCGGCAGGAGTTTTTAGATTCACCCCTCCACTTT.

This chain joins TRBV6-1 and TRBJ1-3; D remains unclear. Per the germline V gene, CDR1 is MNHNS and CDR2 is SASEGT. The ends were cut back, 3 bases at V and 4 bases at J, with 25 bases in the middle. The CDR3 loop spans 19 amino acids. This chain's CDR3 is CASSEKGGLSRLGGNTIYF. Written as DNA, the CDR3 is TGTGCCAGCAGTGAGAAGGGAGGCCTCAGCCGCCTCGGAGGAAACACCATATATTTT.

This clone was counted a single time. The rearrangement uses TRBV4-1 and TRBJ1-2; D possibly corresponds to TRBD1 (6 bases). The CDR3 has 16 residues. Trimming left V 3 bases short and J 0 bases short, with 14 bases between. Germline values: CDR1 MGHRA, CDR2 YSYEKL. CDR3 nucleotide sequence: TGCGCCAGCAGCCAGTCCCCGACAGGATCTAACTATGGCTACACCTTC. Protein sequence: CASSQSPTGSNYGYTF.

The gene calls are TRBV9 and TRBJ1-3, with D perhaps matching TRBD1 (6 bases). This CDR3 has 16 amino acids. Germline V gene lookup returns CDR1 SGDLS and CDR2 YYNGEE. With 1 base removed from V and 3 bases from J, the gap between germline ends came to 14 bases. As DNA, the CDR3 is TGTGCCAGCAGCGTAAACTACAGGGTCGGTGGAAACACCATATATTTT. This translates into CASSVNYRVGGNTIYF.

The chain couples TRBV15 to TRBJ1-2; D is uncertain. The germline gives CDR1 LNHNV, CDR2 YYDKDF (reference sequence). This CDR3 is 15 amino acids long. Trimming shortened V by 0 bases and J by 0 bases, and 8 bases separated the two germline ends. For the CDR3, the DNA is TGTGCCACCAGCAGAGATCATGTAGCTAACTATGGCTACACCTTC. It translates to CATSRDHVANYGYTF.

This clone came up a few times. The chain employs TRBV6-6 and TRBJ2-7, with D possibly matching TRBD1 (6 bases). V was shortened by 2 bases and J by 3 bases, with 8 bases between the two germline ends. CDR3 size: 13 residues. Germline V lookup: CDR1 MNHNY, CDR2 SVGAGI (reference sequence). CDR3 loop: CASSYGGSYEQYF. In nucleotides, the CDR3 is TGTGCCAGCAGTTACGGGGGCAGCTACGAGCAGTACTTC.

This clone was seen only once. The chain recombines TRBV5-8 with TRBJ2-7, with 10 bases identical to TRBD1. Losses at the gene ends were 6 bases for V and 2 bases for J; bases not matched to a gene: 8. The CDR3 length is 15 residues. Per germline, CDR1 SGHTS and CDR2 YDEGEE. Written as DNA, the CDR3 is TGTGCCAGCACGGGTCGGGACAGGGGCGCCTACGAGCAGTACTTC. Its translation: CASTGRDRGAYEQYF.